The source of this T cell receptor beta chain is a study of cytomegalovirus exposure and HLA in healthy donors. V shed 5 bases and J 5 bases; nucleotides not matched to a gene: 5. Germline loops: CDR1 LNHDA, CDR2 SQIVND (reference sequence). This CDR3 has 15 amino acids. Amplification used 60 Vbeta primers and 13 Jbeta primers. The repertoire was sequenced with immunoSEQ multiplex PCR; TCRdb's copy has only in-frame clones and lacks some. Seen here are some 160,000 clones, around four fifths observed once, and the top ten hold about 1.5%. The chain employs TRBV19 and TRBJ2-3; TRBD2 matches 12 bases. Material: PBMCs. The sequence derives from a woman aged 25 to 39 in good health and CMV-seronegative. The CDR3 is CASSGRLAGVDTQYF. The CDR3 nucleotides read TGTGCCAGTAGTGGACGACTAGCGGGGGTAGATACGCAGTATTTT. The variable domain in full, with the rest retrieved from reference TRBV19 and TRBJ2-3, is DGGITQSPKYLFRKEGQNVTLSCEQNLNHDAMYWYRQDPGQGLRLIYYSQIVNDFQKGDIAEGYSVSREKKESFPLTVTSAQKNPTAFYLCASSGRLAGVDTQYFGPGTRLTVL.